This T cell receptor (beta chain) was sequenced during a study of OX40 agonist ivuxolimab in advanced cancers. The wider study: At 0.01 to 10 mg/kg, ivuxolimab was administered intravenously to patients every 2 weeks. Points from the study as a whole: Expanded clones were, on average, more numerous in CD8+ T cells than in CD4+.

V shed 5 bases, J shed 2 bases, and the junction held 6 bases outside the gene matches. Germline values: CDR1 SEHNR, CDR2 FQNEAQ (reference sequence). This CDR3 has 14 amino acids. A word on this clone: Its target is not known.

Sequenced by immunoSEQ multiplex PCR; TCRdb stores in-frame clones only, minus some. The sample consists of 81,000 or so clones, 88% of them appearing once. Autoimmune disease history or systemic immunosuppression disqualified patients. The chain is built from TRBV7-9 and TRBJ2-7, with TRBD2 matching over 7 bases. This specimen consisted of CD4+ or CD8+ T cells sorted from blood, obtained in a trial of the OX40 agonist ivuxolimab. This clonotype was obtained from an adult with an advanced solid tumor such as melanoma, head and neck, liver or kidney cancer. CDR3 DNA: TGTGCCAGCAGCCCCCCCGGGGGGACCTACGAGCAGTACTTC. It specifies CASSPPGGTYEQYF.